This T cell receptor beta chain was recorded in a study of blood T cell repertoires in COVID-19. At the level of the study: Sites across the United States, Italy and Spain contributed samples from acute and convalescent COVID-19. Sample material is recorded as cDNA or gDNA derived from T cells, B-cell-depleted T cells, or PBMCs.

This CDR3 contains 13 residues. The germline gives CDR1 WNHNN, CDR2 SYGVQD (reference sequence). Trimming stripped 6 bases from V and 1 base from J, with 9 bases between. Per the authors' pipeline: The assay estimated nucleated cells by amplifying reference gene primers. The data were produced by immunoSEQ multiplex PCR, yet TCRdb's version contains in-frame clones alone and is incomplete. That table supplies the V and J calls and clone size; D and trimming were determined from the DNA. The repertoire consists of about 160,000 clones, with 75% to 90% occurring once and the leading ten covering 9.1%. This receptor was obtained from a woman at least 80 years old with active or convalescent COVID-19. This chain connects TRBV10-1 to TRBJ1-1, with TRBD1 as a possible D gene (5 bases). The sequencing input was peripheral blood. The CDR3: CASSKTENTEAFF. Here the CDR3 DNA reads TGCGCCAGCAGCAAGACAGAGAACACTGAAGCTTTCTTT.